This passage covers 8 T cell receptor beta chains from one sample sequenced in a study of OX40 agonist ivuxolimab in advanced cancers. The assay was immunoSEQ multiplex PCR, and TCRdb's table has in-frame clones only and misses some. The table includes around 70,000 clones, about 83% detected once. Here the sequenced sample was CD4+ or CD8+ T cells sorted from blood, taken in a trial of the OX40 agonist ivuxolimab. The receptors shown here come from an adult with an advanced solid tumor such as melanoma, head and neck, liver or kidney cancer.

CDR3 region: CASSLDGSPTDTQYF. The CDR3 nucleotides read TGTGCCAGCAGCTTGGACGGGAGTCCCACAGATACGCAGTATTTT. This sequence joins TRBV5-5 and TRBJ2-3; D is perhaps TRBD2 (6 bases). With 0 bases removed from V and 2 bases from J, the gap between germline ends came to 10 bases. The CDR3 spans 15 residues. The germline V gene has CDR1 SGHKS and CDR2 YYEKEE (reference sequence).

The chain joins TRBV5-1 to TRBJ2-7; 13 nucleotides match TRBD2. The CDR3 is 18 residues long. Trimming took 1 base from V and 2 from J; bases not matched to a gene: 9. Per the germline V gene, CDR1 is SGHRS and CDR2 is YFSETQ. The CDR3 region has the DNA TGCGCCAGCAGCTTGTTCCGGACTAGCGGGAGCGTCCCCTACGAGCAGTACTTC. It is translated as CASSLFRTSGSVPYEQYF.

This chain joins TRBV6-6 and TRBJ2-3; TRBD1 agrees at 10 bases. The V segment lost 5 bases and the J segment 5 bases; nucleotides outside the gene matches: 4. CDR1 is MNHNY, CDR2 SVGAGI, per germline (reference sequence). The CDR3 has 14 residues. The CDR3 region has the DNA TGTGCCAGCAGTGACCGGACAGGGGGAGATACGCAGTATTTT. Translating gives CASSDRTGGDTQYF.

V usage is TRBV7-9 and J usage is TRBJ1-2, with D tentatively TRBD1 (5 bases). The germline V gene encodes CDR1 SEHNR and CDR2 FQNEAQ (reference sequence). Trimming took off 3 bases at V and 4 bases at J, with 15 bases between the two ends. The CDR3 runs 15 residues. In nucleotides, the CDR3 is TGTGCCAGCAGCTTTTCTAGGGACGGAGGCTATGGCTACACCTTC. Encoded protein: CASSFSRDGGYGYTF.

Only a few counts were recorded for this clone. The CDR3 DNA sequence: TGCGCCAGCAGCCGGGACTATCCCCAGGGGACCCAGTACTTC. Protein: CASSRDYPQGTQYF. V usage is TRBV5-1 and J usage is TRBJ2-5, with 7 nucleotides matching TRBD2. V lost 4 bases to trimming and J lost 7 bases; unmatched junction nucleotides: 10. The CDR3 runs to 14 residues. CDR1 and CDR2 from the germline V gene are SGHRS and YFSETQ.

This chain joins TRBV6-4 and TRBJ2-3; 7 positions match TRBD2. Germline lookup yields CDR1 MRHNA and CDR2 SNTAGT. CDR3 length: 14 residues. The V and J ends lost 3 bases and 4 bases, in that order; junction bases with no gene match: 4. The CDR3 loop is CASSETGLADTQYF. The CDR3 DNA reads TGTGCCAGCAGTGAGACCGGACTAGCAGATACGCAGTATTTT.

This clone was seen only once. The chain has TRBV19 and TRBJ1-5; unclear D gene. Germline V lookup: CDR1 LNHDA, CDR2 SQIVND (reference sequence). Trimming shortened V by 3 bases and J by 4 bases, and 10 bases separated the two germline ends. The CDR3 has 14 residues. In DNA, the CDR3 is TGTGCCAGTAGTATTGCCAACGGGAATCAGCCCCAGCATTTT. Amino acid sequence: CASSIANGNQPQHF.

The V and J genes are TRBV5-1 and TRBJ2-2, with D tentatively TRBD1 (7 bases). Germline assignment: CDR1 SGHRS and CDR2 YFSETQ. CDR3 length: 16 residues. V was pared by 6 bases and J by 2 bases, with 17 bases between. The CDR3 region is CASTIGGTANTGELFF. DNA of the CDR3: TGCGCCAGCACTATTGGGGGGACAGCCAACACCGGGGAGCTGTTTTTT.